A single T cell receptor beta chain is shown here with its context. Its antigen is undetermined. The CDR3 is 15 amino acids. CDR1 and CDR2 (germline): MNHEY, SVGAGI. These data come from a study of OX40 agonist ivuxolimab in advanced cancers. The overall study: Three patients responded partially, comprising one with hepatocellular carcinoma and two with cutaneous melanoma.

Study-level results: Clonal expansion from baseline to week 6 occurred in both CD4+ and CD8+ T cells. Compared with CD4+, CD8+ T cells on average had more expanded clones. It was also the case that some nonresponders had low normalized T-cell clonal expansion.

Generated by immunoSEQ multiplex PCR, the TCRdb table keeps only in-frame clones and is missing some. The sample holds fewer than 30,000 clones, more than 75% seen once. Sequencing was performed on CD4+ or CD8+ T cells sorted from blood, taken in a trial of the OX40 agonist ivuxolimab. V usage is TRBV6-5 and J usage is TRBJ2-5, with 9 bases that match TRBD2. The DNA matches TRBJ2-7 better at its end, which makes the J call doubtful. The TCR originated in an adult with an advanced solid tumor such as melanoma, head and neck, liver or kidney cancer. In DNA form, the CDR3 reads TGTGCCAGCAGTTACGGCAGCGGGGGGACCTACGAGCAGTACTTC. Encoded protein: CASSYGSGGTYEQYF.